This is a list of T cell receptor beta chains from one sample in a study of cytomegalovirus exposure and HLA in healthy donors. Produced via immunoSEQ multiplex PCR; TCRdb's table is partial and in-frame only. The sample shows about 280,000 clones, 65% to 90% of them seen only once. Sequencing was performed on PBMCs. The receptors were sampled from a woman aged 18-30 years in good health and CMV-seronegative. The CDR3 runs from the conserved cysteine through the conserved F or W. A D gene is named only where the DNA matches it firmly. Not every row has a clone size; where given, it reads once, few, many or a size class.

J gene: TRBJ1-1; clone size: -; D gene: -; V gene: TRBV5-6; CDR3 protein: CASSFYFYGVRNLNTEAFF; CDR3 DNA: TGTGCCAGCAGCTTTTATTTCTACGGGGTCCGAAACCTGAACACTGAAGCTTTCTTT
J gene: TRBJ2-7; clone size: -; D gene: TRBD2; V gene: TRBV4-1; CDR3 protein: CASSQEGASPGTRYVQYF; CDR3 DNA: TGCGCCAGCAGCCAAGAAGGCGCGAGTCCAGGGACTAGATATGTGCAGTACTTC
J gene: TRBJ2-3; clone size: -; D gene: -; V gene: TRBV18; CDR3 protein: CASSPPGSASTDTQYF; CDR3 DNA: TGTGCCAGCTCACCCCCCGGGTCAGCCAGCACAGATACGCAGTATTTT
J gene: TRBJ1-5; clone size: once; D gene: TRBD1; V gene: TRBV4-1; CDR3 protein: CASSQDATGGFQPQHF; CDR3 DNA: TGCGCCAGCAGCCAAGACGCGACAGGGGGATTTCAGCCCCAGCATTTT
J gene: TRBJ2-2; clone size: once; D gene: -; V gene: TRBV9; CDR3 protein: CASSATGSTGELFF; CDR3 DNA: TGTGCCAGCAGCGCGACAGGTTCCACCGGGGAGCTGTTTTTT
J gene: TRBJ1-1; clone size: -; D gene: -; V gene: TRBV6-1; CDR3 protein: CASKYRAAEAFF; CDR3 DNA: TGTGCCAGCAAATACAGGGCGGCTGAAGCTTTCTTT
J gene: TRBJ2-2; clone size: -; D gene: -; V gene: TRBV29-1; CDR3 protein: CSVEYRGGLANTGELFF; CDR3 DNA: TGCAGCGTTGAATACCGCGGGGGCCTAGCGAACACCGGGGAGCTGTTTTTT
J gene: TRBJ2-7; clone size: -; D gene: TRBD1; V gene: TRBV6-5; CDR3 protein: CASRINRGSYEQYF; CDR3 DNA: TGTGCCAGCAGGATTAACAGGGGGTCCTACGAGCAGTACTTC
J gene: TRBJ2-2; clone size: -; D gene: TRBD1; V gene: TRBV7-2; CDR3 protein: CASRSGTGGATTNTGELFF; CDR3 DNA: TGTGCCAGCAGATCCGGGACAGGGGGCGCCACGACGAACACCGGGGAGCTGTTTTTT
J gene: TRBJ2-1; clone size: -; D gene: TRBD2; V gene: TRBV7-9; CDR3 protein: CASSLGGTSGRQQFF; CDR3 DNA: TGTGCCAGCAGCTTAGGGGGGACTAGCGGGAGGCAGCAGTTCTTC
J gene: TRBJ1-1; clone size: -; D gene: -; V gene: TRBV5-1; CDR3 protein: CASSLGHLNTEAFF; CDR3 DNA: TGCGCCAGCAGCTTGGGGCATTTGAACACTGAAGCTTTCTTT
J gene: TRBJ1-1; clone size: few; D gene: -; V gene: TRBV2; CDR3 protein: CASSSEDEAFF; CDR3 DNA: TGTGCCAGCAGTTCCGAGGATGAAGCTTTCTTT
J gene: TRBJ2-4; clone size: -; D gene: -; V gene: TRBV27; CDR3 protein: CASSLSNQQGTSKNIQYF; CDR3 DNA: TGTGCCAGCAGTCTCTCGAACCAACAGGGGACTTCCAAAAACATTCAGTACTTC
J gene: TRBJ2-3; clone size: -; D gene: TRBD1; V gene: TRBV7-2; CDR3 protein: CASSQRDSYSTDTQYF; CDR3 DNA: TGTGCCAGCAGCCAACGGGACAGCTATAGCACAGATACGCAGTATTTT
J gene: TRBJ1-2; clone size: -; D gene: -; V gene: TRBV6-5; CDR3 protein: CASSYSRRGIYGYTF; CDR3 DNA: TGTGCCAGCAGTTACTCGCGGAGGGGAATCTATGGCTACACCTTC
J gene: TRBJ2-7; clone size: -; D gene: TRBD1; V gene: TRBV6-5; CDR3 protein: CASSPTGDLSYEQYF; CDR3 DNA: TGTGCCAGCAGCCCTACAGGGGACCTCTCCTACGAGCAGTACTTC
J gene: TRBJ1-6; clone size: few; D gene: -; V gene: TRBV4-1; CDR3 protein: CASSQEYSPLHF; CDR3 DNA: TGCGCCAGCAGCCAGGAGTATTCACCCCTCCACTTT
J gene: TRBJ2-1; clone size: -; D gene: -; V gene: TRBV5-6; CDR3 protein: CASSLGQGGRNEQFF; CDR3 DNA: TGTGCCAGCAGCTTGGGCCAGGGCGGTAGAAATGAGCAGTTCTTC
J gene: TRBJ1-2; clone size: -; D gene: -; V gene: TRBV7-2; CDR3 protein: CASSLGQGYGYTF; CDR3 DNA: TGTGCCAGCAGCTTAGGGCAGGGCTATGGCTACACCTTC
J gene: TRBJ1-2; clone size: once; D gene: TRBD1; V gene: TRBV4-1; CDR3 protein: CASSQDRGTGGFGYTF; CDR3 DNA: TGCGCCAGCAGCCAAGATAGGGGGACAGGGGGCTTCGGCTACACCTTC
J gene: TRBJ2-7; clone size: -; D gene: -; V gene: TRBV11-2; CDR3 protein: CASSFRVAYEQYF; CDR3 DNA: TGTGCCAGCAGCTTTCGGGTCGCTTACGAGCAGTACTTC
J gene: TRBJ1-3; clone size: -; D gene: -; V gene: TRBV27; CDR3 protein: CASSLWGGNSGNTIYF; CDR3 DNA: TGTGCCAGCAGTTTATGGGGGGGGAACTCTGGAAACACCATATATTTT
J gene: TRBJ2-7; clone size: -; D gene: TRBD2; V gene: TRBV2; CDR3 protein: CASSEGGLAVQYF; CDR3 DNA: TGTGCCAGCAGTGAGGGGGGACTAGCGGTGCAGTACTTC
J gene: TRBJ1-2; clone size: -; D gene: TRBD1; V gene: TRBV2; CDR3 protein: CASRGQGWNYGYTF; CDR3 DNA: TGTGCCAGCAGGGGACAGGGGTGGAACTATGGCTACACCTTC
J gene: TRBJ2-1; clone size: -; D gene: TRBD2; V gene: TRBV6-5; CDR3 protein: CASSYQGGSSYNEQFF; CDR3 DNA: TGTGCCAGCAGTTACCAGGGAGGGAGCTCCTACAATGAGCAGTTCTTC
J gene: TRBJ2-1; clone size: -; D gene: -; V gene: TRBV6-5; CDR3 protein: CASSWIGFNEQFF; CDR3 DNA: TGTGCCAGCAGTTGGATCGGGTTCAATGAGCAGTTCTTC
J gene: TRBJ1-2; clone size: -; D gene: -; V gene: TRBV5-6; CDR3 protein: CASSLSAGVGYTF; CDR3 DNA: TGTGCCAGCAGCTTGTCGGCAGGGGTCGGCTACACCTTC
J gene: TRBJ2-3; clone size: once; D gene: TRBD1; V gene: TRBV9; CDR3 protein: CASSVARDRGFITDTQYF; CDR3 DNA: TGTGCCAGCAGCGTAGCTAGGGACAGGGGCTTTATAACAGATACGCAGTATTTT
J gene: TRBJ2-7; clone size: -; D gene: -; V gene: TRBV30; CDR3 protein: CAWSGVGRNSYEQYF; CDR3 DNA: TGTGCCTGGAGTGGGGTGGGCAGGAACTCCTACGAGCAGTACTTC